The 25 T cell receptor beta chains below were found in one sample sequenced in a study of T-cell memory formation after mild COVID-19. TCRdb reanalysed the 5' RACE reads using MiXCR and keeps one entry per CDR3 protein. The table includes approximately 250,000 distinct CDR3 sequences, approximately 15% detected once. Sequenced material: PBMCs or a T cell subset sorted from them (not recorded which). All receptors derive from an adult woman who had mild COVID-19 (a few samples of this study predate the infection). Cell type and time point are not known.

This clonotype was counted a few times. The junction differs from germline at one of its ends, possibly a read error. This chain connects TRBV2 to TRBJ2-3, with a possible D match to TRBD2 (7 bases). The CDR3 contains 16 residues. CDR1 and CDR2 from the germline V gene are SNHLY and FYNNEI. CDR3 sequence (DNA): TGTGCCAGCAGCGAAGCGGGCGGGGGCCTCCCATATACGCAGTATTTT. It is translated as CASSEAGGGLPYTQYF.

At least ten counts were recorded for this clonotype. The chain links TRBV24-1 to TRBJ2-5; TRBD2 might be the D (6 bases). Per the germline V gene, CDR1 is KGHDR and CDR2 is SFDVKD. This CDR3 is 13 amino acids long. The V end was cut by 7 bases, the J end by 4 bases, with 12 bases between. For the CDR3, the DNA is TGTGCCACCAGCCGCGGGCGGGGAGAGACCCAGTACTTC. This gives the protein CATSRGRGETQYF.

The rearrangement links TRBV5-5 to TRBJ2-7, with 7 bases lining up with TRBD1. V lost 5 bases and J lost 3; bases outside the gene matches: 11. This CDR3 spans 15 amino acids. Germline V gene sequence: CDR1 SGHKS, CDR2 YYEKEE (reference sequence). The CDR3 sequence: CASRDRQGRLYEQYF. The CDR3 DNA reads as TGTGCCAGCAGAGATAGACAGGGAAGGCTCTACGAGCAGTACTTC.

This clonotype has just a few counts. The chain combines TRBV20-1 with TRBJ2-3, with unresolved D. CDR3 length: 12 residues. V lost 4 bases and J 2 bases, leaving 7 bases between the germline ends. Per the germline V gene, CDR1 is DFQATT and CDR2 is SNEGSKA (reference sequence). The CDR3, as DNA: TGCAGTGCTAAGGGCTCCACAGATACGCAGTATTTT. It yields the protein CSAKGSTDTQYF.

This sequence joins TRBV5-1 and TRBJ2-7; possibly TRBD1 or TRBD2 for D (5 bases each). Germline V gives CDR1 SGHRS, CDR2 YFSETQ. The CDR3 is made up of 11 amino acids. The V end was cut by 3 bases, the J end by 5 bases, with 6 bases between. The CDR3 region is CASSWGHEQYF. Written as DNA, the CDR3 is TGCGCCAGCAGCTGGGGACACGAGCAGTACTTC.

This clonotype was detected a few times. The rearrangement uses TRBV7-9 and TRBJ2-6; D uncertain. CDR3 length equals 15 residues. Per the germline V gene, CDR1 is SEHNR and CDR2 is FQNEAQ (reference sequence). The ends were cut back, 3 bases at V and 4 bases at J, with 10 bases in the middle. DNA for the CDR3: TGTGCCAGCAGCTTTGCTCCCGGGGGGGCCAACGTCCTGACTTTC. Residues: CASSFAPGGANVLTF.

This clonotype was counted a few times. This sequence joins TRBV12-3 or TRBV12-4 and TRBJ1-3; possibly TRBD1 for D (5 bases). The CDR3 sequence is 15 residues long. The V and J ends lost 5 bases and 3 bases respectively, with 14 bases between them. The CDR3 DNA follows: TGTGCCAGCAGTCTCTTCAGGACAATTGGAAACACCATATATTTT. Translation: CASSLFRTIGNTIYF.

This clonotype was observed a handful of times. The chain carries TRBV7-2 and TRBJ2-7; 7 positions match TRBD2. The J segment lost 4 bases and the V segment lost 3 bases, leaving 9 bases of the junction unmatched. The CDR3 has 15 residues. Germline V lookup: CDR1 SGHTA, CDR2 FQGNSA. In DNA form, the CDR3 reads TGTGCCAGCAGCTTCGGGGGAGGGCCAATGTACGAGCAGTACTTC. It is translated as CASSFGGGPMYEQYF.

This chain joins TRBV7-2 and TRBJ2-2; D is unclear. The CDR3 is 13 residues long. CDR1 is SGHTA, CDR2 FQGNSA, per germline. V dropped 5 bases and J dropped 5 bases, with 9 bases sitting between them. The CDR3 region is CASSKMETGELFF. For the CDR3, the DNA is TGTGCCAGCAGCAAGATGGAGACCGGGGAGCTGTTTTTT. The full variable domain, in which reference TRBV7-2 and TRBJ2-2 provide the parts outside the CDR3, is GAGVSQSPSNKVTEKGKDVELRCDPISGHTALYWYRQSLGQGLEFLIYFQGNSAPDKSGLPSDRFSAERTGGSVSTLTIQRTQQEDSAVYLCASSKMETGELFFGEGSRLTVL.

The chain uses TRBV12-3 or TRBV12-4 and TRBJ1-6, with unresolved D. The CDR3 loop spans 17 amino acids. The ends were cut back, 0 bases at V and 2 bases at J, with 11 bases in the middle. The CDR3 DNA reads as TGTGCCAGCAGTTTAGCGCAACACATTACCTATAATTCACCCCTCCACTTT. It specifies CASSLAQHITYNSPLHF.

The chain is built from TRBV6-5 and TRBJ2-7; the match to TRBD1 covers 11 bases. V lost 6 bases to trimming and J lost 2 bases; unmatched junction nucleotides: 3. The germline V gene has CDR1 MNHEY and CDR2 SVGAGI. The CDR3 extends over 14 amino acids. As DNA, the CDR3 is TGTGCCAGCAGACTGGACAGGGGGCCCTACGAGCAGTACTTC. It encodes CASRLDRGPYEQYF.

V is TRBV2 and J is TRBJ2-3, with TRBD2 matching over 10 bases. V was pared by 8 bases and J by 3 bases, with 5 bases of the junction left unmatched. This CDR3 comprises 14 residues. Germline V CDR1 and CDR2: SNHLY, FYNNEI. CDR3 residues: CASEPGLATDTQYF. The CDR3 DNA reads TGTGCCAGCGAACCGGGACTAGCGACAGATACGCAGTATTTT.

The V gene is TRBV5-4, the J gene TRBJ2-2, with 8 bases matching TRBD1. CDR1 and CDR2 from the germline V gene are SGHNT and YYREEE (reference sequence). CDR3 length: 15 residues. V lost 0 bases, J lost 8 bases, and 6 bases stayed unmatched. The CDR3 is CASSLDRGARGELFF. CDR3 coding DNA: TGTGCCAGCAGCTTGGACAGGGGGGCTAGAGGGGAGCTGTTTTTT.

This clonotype was seen a handful of times. The chain is built from TRBV7-8 and TRBJ2-7; D is possibly TRBD2 (6 bases). The CDR3 contains 16 residues. Trimming removed 1 base at V and 3 bases at J, with 16 bases between. The germline V gene encodes CDR1 SGHVS and CDR2 FQNEAQ. CDR3 sequence (DNA): TGTGCCAGCAGCTTAGTTAGGCCGGGAGCTGACTACGAGCAGTACTTC. Translated: CASSLVRPGADYEQYF.

This sequence joins TRBV5-6 and TRBJ2-5, with unresolved D. The V end lost 2 bases, the J end lost 5 bases, and 13 bases lay between the germline ends. CDR3 length: 14 amino acids. Germline lookup yields CDR1 SGHDT and CDR2 YYEEEE. The DNA of the CDR3 is TGTGCCAGCAGCTTCACCTCCGTGGTTGAGACCCAGTACTTC. This sequence encodes CASSFTSVVETQYF.

On this clonotype: A junction end diverges from the germline sequence, so it may reflect a read error. V gene TRBV5-5 combines with J gene TRBJ2-7, with TRBD2 identical over 7 bases. This CDR3 has 13 residues. CDR1 SGHKS and CDR2 YYEKEE come from the germline V gene (reference sequence). CDR3 sequence reads: CASSWTGDYGQYF. CDR3 in DNA: TGTGCCAGCAGCTGGACGGGGGACTACGGGCAGTACTTC.

V and J are TRBV24-1 and TRBJ2-3, with D perhaps TRBD1 (5 bases). The germline V gene encodes CDR1 KGHDR and CDR2 SFDVKD. Trimming stripped 4 bases from V and 2 bases from J, with 12 bases between. The CDR3 extends over 15 amino acids. The CDR3 sequence is CATSDLRDTTDTQYF. In nucleotides, the CDR3 is TGTGCCACCAGTGACCTCAGGGATACCACAGATACGCAGTATTTT.

This clonotype was recorded many times. The chain links TRBV7-9 to TRBJ2-3; D could derive from TRBD1 or TRBD2 (5 bases each). CDR1 is SEHNR and CDR2 is FQNEAQ in the germline V gene (reference sequence). With 4 bases removed from V and 1 base from J, the gap between germline ends came to 12 bases. There are 15 residues in the CDR3. CDR3 protein: CASSSFEGRTDTQYF. The DNA for the CDR3 is TGTGCCAGCAGCTCATTTGAGGGACGCACAGATACGCAGTATTTT.

In its sample, this clonotype was seen a few times. The chain joins TRBV30 to TRBJ1-1; D call uncertain. The V and J ends lost 4 bases and 4 bases respectively, with 7 bases between them. The CDR3 consists of 11 residues. Germline CDR1 is GTSNPN and CDR2 is SVGIG (reference sequence). The CDR3 DNA follows: TGTGCCTGGATTCTTGGCACTGAAGCTTTCTTT. Its translation is CAWILGTEAFF.

The chain combines TRBV7-2 with TRBJ2-1; 13 bases line up with TRBD2. Germline trimming cut 4 bases from V and 6 bases from J; bases unmatched to any gene: 9. The CDR3 contains 17 residues. Germline assignment: CDR1 SGHTA and CDR2 FQGNSA. CDR3 DNA sequence: TGTGCCAGCAGCTCCGCATCCGGGACTAGCGGGACCAATGAGCAGTTCTTC. Protein product: CASSSASGTSGTNEQFF.

This sequence joins TRBV5-5 and TRBJ1-1, with 7 bases aligning to TRBD1. Germline CDR1 is SGHKS and CDR2 is YYEKEE (reference sequence). The CDR3 is 17 residues long. V trimming: 4 bases; J trimming: 1 base; junction bases outside the gene matches: 13. CDR3 loop: CASSPGWGTAQNTEAFF. The CDR3 DNA reads TGTGCCAGCAGCCCCGGTTGGGGGACAGCTCAGAACACTGAAGCTTTCTTT.

This rearrangement joins TRBV7-6 to TRBJ2-7; D possibly uses TRBD1 or TRBD2 (5 bases each). CDR1 and CDR2 (germline): SGHVS, FNYEAQ. V shed 5 bases and J shed 5 bases, with 16 bases lying between them. The CDR3 runs to 14 residues. CDR3 in DNA: TGTGCCAGCAGCCGGCTGAGGGGAGACGACGAGCAGTACTTC. Its protein product is CASSRLRGDDEQYF.

V gene TRBV7-2 combines with J gene TRBJ1-2, with 7 bases fitting TRBD1. CDR3 length: 13 residues. The germline gives CDR1 SGHTA, CDR2 FQGNSA. V gave up 5 bases and J gave up 8 bases; unmatched junction bases: 8. CDR3 region: CASSLGQVGGYTF. The CDR3 DNA is TGTGCCAGCAGCCTTGGACAGGTTGGAGGCTACACCTTC.

The J gene is TRBJ1-2, the V gene TRBV3-1; 7 bases line up with TRBD1. Unmatched junction bases numbered 4, after V lost 4 bases and J lost 8 bases. From germline, CDR1 is LGHDT and CDR2 YNNKEL (reference sequence). There are 12 residues in the CDR3. CDR3 region: CASSPGGRGYTF. The CDR3 DNA follows: TGTGCCAGCAGCCCAGGGGGGCGAGGCTACACCTTC.

This clonotype has a handful of counts. The chain uses TRBV20-1 and TRBJ1-5, with D perhaps matching TRBD1 (6 bases). Trimming removed 1 base from V and 4 bases from J, with 17 bases in between. The germline CDR1 and CDR2 sequences are DFQATT and SNEGSKA (reference sequence). CDR3 length: 16 residues. In DNA form, the CDR3 reads TGCAGTGCTAGAGTCGGGGGGCGCGGGGGTAATCAGCCCCAGCATTTT. It yields the protein CSARVGGRGGNQPQHF.